The 13 T cell receptor beta chains given below trace back to one sample, sequenced in a study of blood T cell repertoires in COVID-19. Measured with immunoSEQ multiplex PCR; TCRdb has only the in-frame clones, and not every one. The repertoire holds under 450,000 clones, with 75% to 90% as singletons. Material: peripheral blood. Receptors were obtained from a woman in her sixties with COVID-19, enrolled during active disease.

The chain links TRBV6-5 to TRBJ1-2; 9 bases match TRBD1. Unmatched junction bases numbered 10, after V lost 6 bases and J lost 11 bases. This CDR3 has 13 amino acids. CDR1 is MNHEY and CDR2 is SVGAGI in the germline V gene. DNA of the CDR3: TGTGCCAGCAGGCCGGGACAGGGATTAGGGTACACCTTC. Protein sequence: CASRPGQGLGYTF.

The gene calls are TRBV15 and TRBJ2-7, with TRBD1 matching 8 bases. The ends lost 3 bases at V and 3 bases at J; junction bases unmatched: 7. CDR1 LNHNV and CDR2 YYDKDF come from the germline V gene (reference sequence). This CDR3 contains 15 residues. CDR3: CATSSPGTGDYEQYF. CDR3 nucleotide sequence: TGTGCCACCAGCAGCCCCGGGACAGGCGACTACGAGCAGTACTTC. Complete variable domain (other parts from reference TRBV15 and TRBJ2-7): DAMVIQNPRYQVTQFGKPVTLSCSQTLNHNVMYWYQQKSSQAPKLLFHYYDKDFNNEADTPDNFQSRRPNTSFCFLDIRSPGLGDTAMYLCATSSPGTGDYEQYFGPGTRLTVT.

This sequence joins TRBV25-1 and TRBJ2-1; tentative D call: TRBD1 (6 bases). The ends were cut back, 6 bases at V and 4 bases at J, with 13 bases in the middle. The germline CDR1 and CDR2 sequences are MGHDK and SYGVNS. CDR3 length equals 14 residues. This CDR3 reads CASSTGQPYNEQFF. DNA for the CDR3: TGTGCCAGCAGCACGGGACAACCTTACAATGAGCAGTTCTTC. The full variable domain, rest sourced from reference TRBV25-1 and TRBJ2-1, is EADIYQTPRYLVIGTGKKITLECSQTMGHDKMYWYQQDPGMELHLIHYSYGVNSTEKGDLSSESTVSRIRTEHFPLTLESARPSHTSQYLCASSTGQPYNEQFFGPGTRLTVL.

V usage is TRBV30 and J usage is TRBJ1-1; D gene ambiguous. Between the trimmed V and J ends, which lost 4 bases and 3 bases, there was a span of 18 bases. Germline CDR1 and CDR2: GTSNPN and SVGIG (reference sequence). CDR3 length equals 15 residues. The CDR3 protein is CAWTIISRSHTEAFF. CDR3 coding DNA: TGTGCCTGGACGATAATAAGCAGGTCGCACACTGAAGCTTTCTTT. The variable domain in full, with the rest retrieved from reference TRBV30 and TRBJ1-1, is SQTIHQWPATLVQPVGSPLSLECTVEGTSNPNLYWYRQAAGRGLQLLFYSVGIGQISSEVPQNLSASRPQDRQFILSSKKLLLSDSGFYLCAWTIISRSHTEAFFGQGTRLTVV.

The chain carries TRBV30 and TRBJ1-2; 7 nucleotides agree with TRBD1. The CDR3 contains 15 residues. Losses at the gene ends were 4 bases for V and 3 bases for J; bases not matched to a gene: 11. CDR1 is GTSNPN and CDR2 is SVGIG in the germline V gene (reference sequence). CDR3 protein: CAWTSPPGGYYGYTF. In DNA form, the CDR3 reads TGTGCCTGGACCTCCCCGCCAGGGGGGTACTATGGCTACACCTTC.

The chain uses TRBV4-2 and TRBJ1-4, with TRBD1 as a possible D gene (6 bases). Germline V CDR1 and CDR2: LGHNA, YNFKEQ. Deletions cut 2 bases from V and 8 bases from J, with 15 bases between. There are 15 residues in the CDR3. The CDR3 DNA reads TGTGCCAGCAGCCAACTCCACAGGGTTGGGGAAAAACTGTTTTTT. The encoded protein is CASSQLHRVGEKLFF.

The chain links TRBV24-1 to TRBJ2-1; TRBD2 aligns across 14 bases. Losses at the gene ends were 9 bases for V and 8 bases for J; bases not matched to a gene: 14. The CDR3 is 17 residues long. Germline values: CDR1 KGHDR, CDR2 SFDVKD. For the CDR3, the DNA is TGTGCCACCGGGACTAGCGGGGGCCGGAAAGAGAGCGATGAGCAGTTCTTC. It is translated as CATGTSGGRKESDEQFF.

The V gene is TRBV5-4, the J gene TRBJ2-1, with 8 bases that match TRBD2. The J segment lost 5 bases and the V segment lost 1 base, leaving 11 bases of the junction unmatched. In germline, CDR1 is SGHNT, CDR2 YYREEE (reference sequence). This CDR3 spans 17 amino acids. The CDR3 loop is CASSLKPGGAFHNEQFF. DNA for the CDR3: TGTGCCAGCAGCTTGAAACCGGGGGGGGCTTTCCACAATGAGCAGTTCTTC.

About this clone: Distinct nucleotide sequences in the sample also encode this CDR3. This chain connects TRBV5-6 to TRBJ2-7; TRBD1 aligns across 11 bases. The V and J ends lost 3 bases and 3 bases, in that order; junction bases with no gene match: 2. Germline loops: CDR1 SGHDT, CDR2 YYEEEE. This CDR3 has 14 residues. This chain's CDR3 is CASSWGTGGYEQYF. Here the CDR3 DNA reads TGTGCCAGCAGCTGGGGGACAGGGGGCTACGAGCAGTACTTC.

The chain carries TRBV5-8 and TRBJ2-4; D perhaps matches TRBD1 (5 bases). Germline V gives CDR1 SGHTS, CDR2 YDEGEE. V was clipped by 2 bases and J by 7 bases, with 19 bases between them. This CDR3 has 16 residues. The CDR3 DNA is TGTGCCAGCAGCTTCAATGGGGCAGGGCTTGCGAACATTCAGTACTTC. It encodes CASSFNGAGLANIQYF.

The chain carries TRBV11-2 and TRBJ1-4; D is unresolved. Trimming pared 1 base from V and 7 bases from J, leaving 7 bases between. CDR1 is SGHAT, CDR2 FQNNGV, per germline. This CDR3 contains 13 residues. This CDR3 reads CASSLVWSEKLFF. DNA of the CDR3: TGTGCCAGCAGCTTAGTTTGGAGTGAAAAACTGTTTTTT.

CDR3 region: CASETLRNTGELFF. CDR3 sequence (DNA): TGTGCCAGCGAAACCCTAAGGAACACCGGGGAGCTGTTTTTT. V usage is TRBV2 and J usage is TRBJ2-2; D remains unclear. This CDR3 is built from 14 residues. V dropped 8 bases and J dropped 1 base, with 11 bases sitting between them. Germline CDR1 SNHLY, CDR2 FYNNEI.

The chain couples TRBV19 to TRBJ2-3; 7 bases are shared with TRBD1. Losses at the gene ends were 11 bases for V and 4 bases for J; bases not matched to a gene: 12. Germline assignment: CDR1 LNHDA and CDR2 SQIVND (reference sequence). This CDR3 is 14 amino acids long. The CDR3 sequence: CAVSETGKADTQYF. The CDR3 nucleotides read TGTGCCGTCTCCGAGACAGGGAAAGCAGATACGCAGTATTTT.